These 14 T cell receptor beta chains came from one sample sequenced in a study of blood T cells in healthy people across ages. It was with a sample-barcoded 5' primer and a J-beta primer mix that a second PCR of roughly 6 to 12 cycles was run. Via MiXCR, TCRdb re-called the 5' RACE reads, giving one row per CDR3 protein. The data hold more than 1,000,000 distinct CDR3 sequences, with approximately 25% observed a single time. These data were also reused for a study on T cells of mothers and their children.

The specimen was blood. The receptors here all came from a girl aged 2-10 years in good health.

CDR3 loop: CASSFPGWDEQFF. The CDR3 nucleotides are TGTGCCAGCAGCTTTCCGGGTTGGGATGAGCAGTTCTTC. V usage is TRBV7-6 and J usage is TRBJ2-1; D is ambiguous. Trimming took off 3 bases at V and 8 bases at J, with 11 bases between the two ends. The CDR3 totals 13 residues. The V gene's germline CDR1 is SGHVS and CDR2 FNYEAQ.

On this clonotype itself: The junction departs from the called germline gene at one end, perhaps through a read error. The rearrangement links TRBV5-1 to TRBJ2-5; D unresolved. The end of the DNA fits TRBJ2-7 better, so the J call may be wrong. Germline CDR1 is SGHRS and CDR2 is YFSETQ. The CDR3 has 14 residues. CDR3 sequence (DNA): TGCGCCAGTAGCTTGGGCCCACAGTCGGACGAGCAGTACTTC. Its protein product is CASSLGPQSDEQYF.

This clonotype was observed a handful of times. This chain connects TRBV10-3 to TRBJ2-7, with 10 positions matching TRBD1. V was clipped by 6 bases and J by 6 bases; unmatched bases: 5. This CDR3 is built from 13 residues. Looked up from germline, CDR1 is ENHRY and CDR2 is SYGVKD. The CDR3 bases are TGTGCCATCAGGAAGACAGGGGGCAGCGAGCAGTACTTC. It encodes CAIRKTGGSEQYF.

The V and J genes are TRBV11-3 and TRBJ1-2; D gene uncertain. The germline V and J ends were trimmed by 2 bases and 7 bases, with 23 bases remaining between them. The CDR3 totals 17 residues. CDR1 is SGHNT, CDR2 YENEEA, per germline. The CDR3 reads CASSLRPPPNFRFGYTF. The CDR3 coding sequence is TGTGCCAGCAGCTTAAGACCCCCTCCGAATTTCAGGTTTGGCTACACCTTC. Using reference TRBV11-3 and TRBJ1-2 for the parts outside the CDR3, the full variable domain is EAGVVQSPRYKIIEKKQPVAFWCNPISGHNTLYWYLQNLGQGPELLIRYENEEAVDDSQLPKDRFSAERLKGVDSTLKIQPAELGDSAVYLCASSLRPPPNFRFGYTFGSGTRLTVV.

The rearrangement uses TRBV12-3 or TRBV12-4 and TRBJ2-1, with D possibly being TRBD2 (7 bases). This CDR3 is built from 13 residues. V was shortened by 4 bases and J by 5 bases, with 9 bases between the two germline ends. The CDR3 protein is CASSSGGNNEQFF. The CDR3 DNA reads TGTGCCAGCAGTTCGGGGGGCAACAATGAGCAGTTCTTC.

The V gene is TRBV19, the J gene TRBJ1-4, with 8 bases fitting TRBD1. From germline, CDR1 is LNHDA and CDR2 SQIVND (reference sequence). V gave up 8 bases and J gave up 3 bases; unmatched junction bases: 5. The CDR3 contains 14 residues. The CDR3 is CASAQGAANEKLFF. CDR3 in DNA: TGTGCCAGTGCCCAGGGGGCGGCTAATGAAAAACTGTTTTTT.

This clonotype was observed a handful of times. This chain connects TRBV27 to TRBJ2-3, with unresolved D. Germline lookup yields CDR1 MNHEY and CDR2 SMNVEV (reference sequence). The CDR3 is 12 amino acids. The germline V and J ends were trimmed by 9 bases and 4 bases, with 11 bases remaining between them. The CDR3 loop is CASQNLADTQYF. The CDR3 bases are TGTGCCAGTCAAAACCTGGCAGATACGCAGTATTTT.

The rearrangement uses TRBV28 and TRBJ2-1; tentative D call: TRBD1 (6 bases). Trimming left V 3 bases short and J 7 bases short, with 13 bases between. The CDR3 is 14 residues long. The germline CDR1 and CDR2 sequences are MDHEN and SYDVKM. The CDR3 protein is CASSFGAGVNEQFF. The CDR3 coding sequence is TGTGCCAGCAGTTTTGGGGCAGGGGTGAATGAGCAGTTCTTC.

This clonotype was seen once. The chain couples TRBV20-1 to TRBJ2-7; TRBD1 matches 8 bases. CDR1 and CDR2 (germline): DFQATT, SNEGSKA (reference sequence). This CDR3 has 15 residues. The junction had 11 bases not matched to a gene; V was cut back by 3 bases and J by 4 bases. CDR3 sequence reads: CSASSLRQGSYEQYF. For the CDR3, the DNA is TGCAGTGCTAGTTCTCTGCGACAGGGGTCATACGAGCAGTACTTC.

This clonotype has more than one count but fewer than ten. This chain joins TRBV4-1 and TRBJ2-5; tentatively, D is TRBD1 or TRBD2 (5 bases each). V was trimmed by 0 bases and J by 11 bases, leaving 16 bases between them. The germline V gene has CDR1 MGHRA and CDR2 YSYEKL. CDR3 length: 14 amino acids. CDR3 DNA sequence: TGCGCCAGCAGCCAAGATCGGGGCCTCTATGAGCAGTACTTC. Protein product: CASSQDRGLYEQYF.

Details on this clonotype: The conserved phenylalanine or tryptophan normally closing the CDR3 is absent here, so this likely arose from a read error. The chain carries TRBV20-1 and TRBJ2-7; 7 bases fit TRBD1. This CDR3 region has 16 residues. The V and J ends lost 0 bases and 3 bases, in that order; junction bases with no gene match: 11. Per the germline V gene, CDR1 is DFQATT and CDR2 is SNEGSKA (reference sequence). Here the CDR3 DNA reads TGCAGTGCTAGAGACCCATCAAGCAGGGGGATCTACGAGCAGTACCTC. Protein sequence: CSARDPSSRGIYEQYL.

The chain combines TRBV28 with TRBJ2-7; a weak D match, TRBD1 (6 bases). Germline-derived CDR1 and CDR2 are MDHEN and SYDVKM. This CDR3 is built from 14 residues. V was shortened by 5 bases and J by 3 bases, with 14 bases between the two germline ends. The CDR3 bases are TGTGCCAGCAGTCGATCACAGGGTCTCTACGAGCAGTACTTC. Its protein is CASSRSQGLYEQYF.

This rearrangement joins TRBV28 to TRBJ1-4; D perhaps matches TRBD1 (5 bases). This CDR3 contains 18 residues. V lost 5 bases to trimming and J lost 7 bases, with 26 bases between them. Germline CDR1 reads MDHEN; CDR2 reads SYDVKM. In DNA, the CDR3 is TGTGCCAGCAGTACACCGACCATGCGGCAGGGACCGGCTGAAAAACTGTTTTTT. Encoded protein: CASSTPTMRQGPAEKLFF.

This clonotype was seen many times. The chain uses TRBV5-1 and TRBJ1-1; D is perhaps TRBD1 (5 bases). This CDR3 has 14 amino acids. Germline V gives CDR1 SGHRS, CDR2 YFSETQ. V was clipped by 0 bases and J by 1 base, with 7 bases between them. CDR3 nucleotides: TGCGCCAGCAGCTTGGGGGACGGGAACACTGAAGCTTTCTTT. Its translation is CASSLGDGNTEAFF.